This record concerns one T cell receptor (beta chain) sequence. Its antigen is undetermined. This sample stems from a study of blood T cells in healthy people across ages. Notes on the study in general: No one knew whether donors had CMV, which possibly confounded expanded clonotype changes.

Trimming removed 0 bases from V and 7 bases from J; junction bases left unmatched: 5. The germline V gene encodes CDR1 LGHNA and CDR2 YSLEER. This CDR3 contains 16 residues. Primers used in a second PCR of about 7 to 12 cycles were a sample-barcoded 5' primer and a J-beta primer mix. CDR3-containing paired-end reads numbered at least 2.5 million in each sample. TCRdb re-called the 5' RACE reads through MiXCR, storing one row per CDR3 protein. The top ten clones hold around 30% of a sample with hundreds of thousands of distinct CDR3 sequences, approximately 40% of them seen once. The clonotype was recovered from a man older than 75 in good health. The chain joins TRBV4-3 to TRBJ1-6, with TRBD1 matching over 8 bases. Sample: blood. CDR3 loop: CASSQDWTGRNSPLHF. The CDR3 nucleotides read TGCGCCAGCAGCCAAGATTGGACAGGGAGGAATTCACCCCTCCACTTT.